Shown below are 10 T cell receptor beta chains from a single sample sequenced in a study of T cells in Graves' hyperthyroidism and ophthalmopathy. RNA transcripts provided the source from which TCR beta CDR3 regions were amplified. HTBI primers were the set used in a first-round RT-PCR of the TCR CDR3. TCRdb reprocessed the multiplex PCR reads via MiXCR and lists one record per CDR3 protein. The table shows 300,000 or so distinct CDR3 sequences, with 21% occurring only once. The sequencing input was blood. The source is a woman between 50 and 59 years old with Graves' hyperthyroidism.

This chain links TRBV10-2 with TRBJ1-1; no clear D. The CDR3 runs to 15 residues. Trimming cost V 2 bases and J 0 bases, with 10 bases left between them. The V gene's germline CDR1 is WSHSY and CDR2 SAAADI. The CDR3 DNA reads as TGCGCCAGCAGTGAGACGTCAGGAATGAACACTGAAGCTTTCTTT. It yields the protein CASSETSGMNTEAFF.

The chain employs TRBV5-1 and TRBJ2-3, with 12 nucleotides matching TRBD2. The trim removed 0 bases at V and 4 bases at J, leaving 6 bases unmatched. Germline V CDR1 and CDR2: SGHRS, YFSETQ. The CDR3 consists of 17 residues. CDR3 protein: CASSLGTSGVGADTQYF. For the CDR3, the DNA is TGCGCCAGCAGCTTGGGGACTAGCGGGGTAGGGGCAGATACGCAGTATTTT.

This clonotype was seen ten or more times. V gene TRBV28 combines with J gene TRBJ1-1, with no clear D. CDR3 length: 13 residues. The germline CDR1 and CDR2 sequences are MDHEN and SYDVKM. Trimming pared 6 bases from V and 3 bases from J, leaving 11 bases between. The CDR3, as DNA: TGTGCCAGCAGCCCATTCACTGACACTGAAGCTTTCTTT. It translates to CASSPFTDTEAFF.

There are many counts of this clonotype. The genes are TRBV7-9 and TRBJ2-2, with D tentatively TRBD1 or TRBD2 (5 bases each). Germline CDR1 and CDR2: SEHNR and FQNEAQ (reference sequence). This CDR3 has 14 amino acids. V lost 3 bases, J lost 3 bases, and 8 bases lay in between. In nucleotides, the CDR3 is TGTGCCAGCAGCTTGTTGGGGGACACCGGGGAGCTGTTTTTT. Translated, it gives CASSLLGDTGELFF.

The chain is built from TRBV6-5 and TRBJ1-3, with D unresolved. CDR1 is MNHEY, CDR2 SVGAGI, per germline. V was pared by 5 bases and J by 4 bases, with 3 bases between. This CDR3 spans 11 amino acids. CDR3 protein: CASSQGNTIYF. CDR3 coding DNA: TGTGCCAGCAGTCAAGGAAACACCATATATTTT.

This clonotype was detected ten times or more. This chain uses TRBV7-2 with TRBJ2-5, with 9 bases matching TRBD2. The CDR3 is 13 amino acids. V was clipped by 3 bases and J by 10 bases; unmatched bases: 6. Germline V gives CDR1 SGHTA, CDR2 FQGNSA. The CDR3 loop is CASSFAGGQNQYF. CDR3 in DNA: TGTGCCAGCAGCTTTGCGGGAGGGCAGAACCAGTACTTC.

This clonotype has a count of ten or more. J is TRBJ2-4 and V is TRBV20-1, with 9 bases matching TRBD1. The V segment lost 7 bases and the J segment 9 bases; nucleotides outside the gene matches: 4. Germline loops: CDR1 DFQATT, CDR2 SNEGSKA (reference sequence). This CDR3 is built from 11 residues. The CDR3 loop is CSGDRDSIQYF. The CDR3 nucleotides read TGCAGTGGGGACAGGGATTCCATTCAGTACTTC.

This clonotype was picked up many times. The chain is built from TRBV5-1 and TRBJ1-1; D gene unclear. This CDR3 contains 13 residues. Germline V gives CDR1 SGHRS, CDR2 YFSETQ. V was clipped by 1 base and J by 0 bases, with 4 bases between them. CDR3 DNA: TGCGCCAGCAGCTTGTGGGTGAACACTGAAGCTTTCTTT. Its protein is CASSLWVNTEAFF.

The sample holds a few counts of this clonotype. A read error may be the cause here, since a much bigger clone is one base away. The chain is built from TRBV6-5 and TRBJ2-1; no clear D gene. The J call may be faulty, since TRBJ2-7 better matches the DNA end. The length of the CDR3 is 15 residues. CDR1 is MNHEY and CDR2 is SVGAGI in the germline V gene. In nucleotides, the CDR3 is TGTGCCAGCAGTGACTCAGCGACCTCCTACAATGAGCAGTACTTC. It translates to CASSDSATSYNEQYF.

This clonotype occurred many times. V and J are TRBV2 and TRBJ1-3; D remains ambiguous. The germline V and J ends were trimmed by 7 bases and 3 bases, with 16 bases remaining between them. Per the germline V gene, CDR1 is SNHLY and CDR2 is FYNNEI. CDR3 length: 15 residues. The CDR3, as DNA: TGTGCCAGCAAGGAGGGTACGTCTTTTGGAAACACCATATATTTT. This encodes CASKEGTSFGNTIYF.